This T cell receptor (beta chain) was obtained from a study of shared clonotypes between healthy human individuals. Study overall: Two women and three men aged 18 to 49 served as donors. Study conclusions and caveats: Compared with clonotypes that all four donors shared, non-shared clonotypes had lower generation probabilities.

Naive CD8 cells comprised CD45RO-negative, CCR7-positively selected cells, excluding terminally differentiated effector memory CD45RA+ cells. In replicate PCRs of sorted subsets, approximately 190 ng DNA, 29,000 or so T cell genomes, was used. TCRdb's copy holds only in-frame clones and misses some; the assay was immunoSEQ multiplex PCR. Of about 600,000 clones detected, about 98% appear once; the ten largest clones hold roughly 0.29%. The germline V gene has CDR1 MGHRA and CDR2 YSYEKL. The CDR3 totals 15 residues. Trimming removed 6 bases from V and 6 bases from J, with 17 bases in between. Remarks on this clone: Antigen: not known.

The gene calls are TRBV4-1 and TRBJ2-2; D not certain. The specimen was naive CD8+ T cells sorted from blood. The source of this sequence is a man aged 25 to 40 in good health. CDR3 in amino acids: CASSPGPLGPGELFF. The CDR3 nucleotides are TGCGCCAGCAGTCCAGGCCCTTTAGGTCCCGGGGAGCTGTTTTTT.